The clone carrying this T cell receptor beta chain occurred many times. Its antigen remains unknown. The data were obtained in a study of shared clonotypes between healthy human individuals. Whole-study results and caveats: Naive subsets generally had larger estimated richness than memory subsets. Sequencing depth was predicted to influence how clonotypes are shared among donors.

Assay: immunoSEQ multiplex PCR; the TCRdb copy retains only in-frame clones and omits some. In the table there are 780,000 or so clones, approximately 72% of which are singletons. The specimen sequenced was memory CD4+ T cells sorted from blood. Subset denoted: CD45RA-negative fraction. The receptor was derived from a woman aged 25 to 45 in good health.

The CDR3 reads CSVEGGNEKLFF. The DNA for the CDR3 is TGCAGCGTGGAGGGAGGGAATGAAAAACTGTTTTTT. The chain employs TRBV29-1 and TRBJ1-4; D is undetermined. The V and J ends lost 6 bases and 5 bases respectively, with 10 bases between them. CDR1 is SQVTM and CDR2 is ANQGSEA in the germline V gene. The CDR3 is made up of 12 amino acids.